This record concerns one T cell receptor (beta chain) sequence. Its target antigen remains unknown. The record has no base qualities; no much larger clone is one base away. The record originates from a study of control samples from healthy donors and cancer patients (dated by TCRdb to about 2020). Libraries were prepared through the immunoSEQ multiplex PCR assay. In TCRdb, the immuneACCESS table is reduced to in-frame sequences with V and J assigned. These tables do not hold every clone; where another copy was compared, an unresolved V gene accounts for under half, and the others remain unexplained. The sample contains about 120,000 clones, about 94% of them found a single time. 2.6% of the sample belongs to the ten largest clones. Trimming removed 2 bases from V and 4 bases from J, leaving 0 bases between the germline ends. The germline V gene gives CDR1 as SGHRS and CDR2 as YFSETQ. Including cysteine and phenylalanine, the CDR3 has 11 amino acids. Just CDR3 DNA is preserved here, 33 bases in frame from base 1.

This chain is built from TRBV5-1 and TRBJ1-4, with the D gene not clear enough to name. The receptor comes from a man younger than 40 in good health. The sequenced sample consisted of blood. The nucleotides are TGCGCCAGCAGCTTTAATGAAAAACTGTTTTTT. This gives the protein CASSFNEKLFF.